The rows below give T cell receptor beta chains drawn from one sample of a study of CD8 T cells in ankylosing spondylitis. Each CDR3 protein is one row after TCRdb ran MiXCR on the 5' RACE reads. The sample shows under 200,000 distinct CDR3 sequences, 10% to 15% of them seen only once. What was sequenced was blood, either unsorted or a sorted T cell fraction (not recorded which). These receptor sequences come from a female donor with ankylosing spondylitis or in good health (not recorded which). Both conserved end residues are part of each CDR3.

CDR3aa: CASGPGQGHTEAFF
j_gene: TRBJ1-1
v_gene: TRBV12-5

CDR3aa: CASSFQLDDLGYGYTF
j_gene: TRBJ1-2
v_gene: TRBV7-2

CDR3aa: CATQGGRSHEQYF
j_gene: TRBJ2-7
v_gene: TRBV6-2/TRBV6-3

CDR3aa: CATSPGALSSYNEQFF
j_gene: TRBJ2-1
v_gene: TRBV24-1

CDR3aa: CASSLARGGGAEMNTEAFF
j_gene: TRBJ1-1
v_gene: TRBV5-1

CDR3aa: CASSQSGGSEKLFF
j_gene: TRBJ1-4
v_gene: TRBV3-1

CDR3aa: CASSSPSGTNTGELFF
j_gene: TRBJ2-2
v_gene: TRBV12-3/TRBV12-4

CDR3aa: CSARSSGTGGGRSTEAFF
j_gene: TRBJ1-1
v_gene: TRBV20-1

CDR3aa: CASSGDREFQPQHF
j_gene: TRBJ1-5
v_gene: TRBV27

CDR3aa: CAWSGVTDTQYF
j_gene: TRBJ2-3
v_gene: TRBV30

CDR3aa: CSARDQGRGPYEQYF
j_gene: TRBJ2-7
v_gene: TRBV20-1

CDR3aa: CATTSRGEKLFF
j_gene: TRBJ1-4
v_gene: TRBV24-1

CDR3aa: CASSVLWGFMGYEQYF
j_gene: TRBJ2-7
v_gene: TRBV12-3/TRBV12-4

CDR3aa: CSARPPGQGTYSEQFF
j_gene: TRBJ2-1
v_gene: TRBV20-1

CDR3aa: CASSGYGRQTGNTIYF
j_gene: TRBJ1-3
v_gene: TRBV3-1

CDR3aa: CASSPLSGFKFFQPQHF
j_gene: TRBJ1-5
v_gene: TRBV28

CDR3aa: CAGSLGPGELFF
j_gene: TRBJ2-2
v_gene: TRBV3-1

CDR3aa: CASLTGGLSYNEQFF
j_gene: TRBJ2-1
v_gene: TRBV28

CDR3aa: CATSDSRDRGLDNEKLFF
j_gene: TRBJ1-4
v_gene: TRBV24-1

CDR3aa: CASSLVMSAGGPREQYF
j_gene: TRBJ2-7
v_gene: TRBV7-2

CDR3aa: CASSLGGTKTYEQYF
j_gene: TRBJ2-7
v_gene: TRBV7-2

CDR3aa: CASSSPGQASTGELFF
j_gene: TRBJ2-2
v_gene: TRBV28

CDR3aa: CASSAATGAWGYTF
j_gene: TRBJ1-2
v_gene: TRBV7-2

CDR3aa: CSARDSVTSYEQYF
j_gene: TRBJ2-7
v_gene: TRBV20-1

CDR3aa: CASSPTSGRDIQYF
j_gene: TRBJ2-4
v_gene: TRBV5-1

CDR3aa: CASSAHSNRAQPQHF
j_gene: TRBJ1-5
v_gene: TRBV2

CDR3aa: CASNPFSGTGELFF
j_gene: TRBJ2-2
v_gene: TRBV9

CDR3aa: CASSLGTAYNEQFF
j_gene: TRBJ2-1
v_gene: TRBV7-9

CDR3aa: CASSFGQGAPDTEAFF
j_gene: TRBJ1-1
v_gene: TRBV5-1

CDR3aa: CASSTLAAQETQYF
j_gene: TRBJ2-5
v_gene: TRBV12-3/TRBV12-4

CDR3aa: CASSFGQAGREQYF
j_gene: TRBJ2-7
v_gene: TRBV6-5

CDR3aa: CASTPNGRREGDTQYF
j_gene: TRBJ2-3
v_gene: TRBV7-2

CDR3aa: CASRAVVNTGELFF
j_gene: TRBJ2-2
v_gene: TRBV4-1

CDR3aa: CASSLESGRAAYNEQFF
j_gene: TRBJ2-1
v_gene: TRBV4-1

CDR3aa: CASSYQAGGDGYTF
j_gene: TRBJ1-2
v_gene: TRBV6-2/TRBV6-3

CDR3aa: CASTFGESTEAFF
j_gene: TRBJ1-1
v_gene: TRBV12-3/TRBV12-4

CDR3aa: CASSQVGVETGELFF
j_gene: TRBJ2-2
v_gene: TRBV4-2

CDR3aa: CAISEDTGYYNEQFF
j_gene: TRBJ2-1
v_gene: TRBV10-3

CDR3aa: CSHDNGFSSGDTQYF
j_gene: TRBJ2-3
v_gene: TRBV29-1

CDR3aa: CASSFQDPSSTDTQYF
j_gene: TRBJ2-3
v_gene: TRBV12-3/TRBV12-4

CDR3aa: CATNDNDPGQGPSYEQYF
j_gene: TRBJ2-7
v_gene: TRBV24-1

CDR3aa: CSAKQGEIAFF
j_gene: TRBJ1-1
v_gene: TRBV29-1

CDR3aa: CSSGDAGYTF
j_gene: TRBJ1-2
v_gene: TRBV29-1

CDR3aa: CSAPQGAGYGYTF
j_gene: TRBJ1-2
v_gene: TRBV20-1

CDR3aa: CASSPGGTGAIEQYF
j_gene: TRBJ2-7
v_gene: TRBV4-2

CDR3aa: CASSQVAHEAFF
j_gene: TRBJ1-1
v_gene: TRBV12-3/TRBV12-4

CDR3aa: CASSLTGTSGRTQEPDTQYF
j_gene: TRBJ2-3
v_gene: TRBV7-3

CDR3aa: CSVETIYSYEQYF
j_gene: TRBJ2-7
v_gene: TRBV29-1

CDR3aa: CASSLASGSQGETQYF
j_gene: TRBJ2-5
v_gene: TRBV12-3/TRBV12-4

CDR3aa: CSVRRVQETQYF
j_gene: TRBJ2-5
v_gene: TRBV29-1

CDR3aa: CAGSQDLPEGANNSPLHF
j_gene: TRBJ1-6
v_gene: TRBV3-1

CDR3aa: CASRPRLASPYEQYF
j_gene: TRBJ2-7
v_gene: TRBV6-1

CDR3aa: CASSVTLRSPEQYF
j_gene: TRBJ2-7
v_gene: TRBV9

CDR3aa: CSVALAGVTDTQYF
j_gene: TRBJ2-3
v_gene: TRBV29-1

CDR3aa: CSARPDRVRDEQYF
j_gene: TRBJ2-7
v_gene: TRBV20-1

CDR3aa: CASSAETSGVIYNEQFF
j_gene: TRBJ2-1
v_gene: TRBV9